These 11 T cell receptor beta chains share one sample of origin, sequenced in a study of blood T cell repertoires in COVID-19. The assay was immunoSEQ multiplex PCR, and TCRdb's table has in-frame clones only and misses some. Of 500,000 to 600,000 clones detected, approximately 91% appear once; the ten largest clones hold around 8%. Sequenced input: peripheral blood. These receptors were taken from a woman aged 45-65 years with COVID-19, enrolled during active disease.

V is TRBV28 and J is TRBJ2-5; 8 positions match TRBD2. The V segment lost 1 base and the J segment 5 bases; nucleotides outside the gene matches: 9. The CDR3 totals 16 residues. Germline V gives CDR1 MDHEN, CDR2 SYDVKM. CDR3 in amino acids: CASSLFLGGARETQYF. CDR3 coding DNA: TGTGCCAGCAGTTTATTCCTCGGGGGGGCGAGGGAGACCCAGTACTTC.

This clone was observed a handful of times. The chain is built from TRBV19 and TRBJ1-6, with 9 bases matching TRBD1. This CDR3 is 18 amino acids long. Germline V gives CDR1 LNHDA, CDR2 SQIVND (reference sequence). Unmatched junction bases numbered 5, after V lost 2 bases and J lost 0 bases. The CDR3 protein is CASSIRGTGYSYNSPLHF. The CDR3 coding sequence is TGTGCCAGTAGTATACGTGGGACAGGGTACTCCTATAATTCACCCCTCCACTTT.

This rearrangement joins TRBV28 to TRBJ1-1; 8 positions agree with TRBD1. The germline gives CDR1 MDHEN, CDR2 SYDVKM. The V and J ends lost 8 bases and 1 base, in that order; junction bases with no gene match: 3. The CDR3 consists of 13 residues. The DNA for the CDR3 is TGTGCCAGCTGGGACAGGAAGAACACTGAAGCTTTCTTT. Protein sequence: CASWDRKNTEAFF.

The chain joins TRBV20-1 to TRBJ1-1; possible D gene TRBD1, 6 bases. Trimming stripped 6 bases from V and 10 bases from J, with 12 bases between. Germline CDR1 and CDR2: DFQATT and SNEGSKA (reference sequence). CDR3 length: 10 amino acids. The CDR3 DNA follows: TGCAGTGCAAAGGACAGTGGAGCTTTCTTT. Encoded protein: CSAKDSGAFF.

J is TRBJ2-5 and V is TRBV19; 7 nucleotides match TRBD1. CDR3 length: 13 amino acids. Unmatched junction bases numbered 1, after V lost 0 bases and J lost 6 bases. Germline values: CDR1 LNHDA, CDR2 SQIVND (reference sequence). The CDR3 loop reads CASSIDRGKTQYF. The DNA of the CDR3 is TGTGCCAGTAGTATAGACAGGGGGAAGACCCAGTACTTC.

The chain has TRBV3-1 (or the pseudogene TRBV3-2) and TRBJ1-2, with TRBD1 identical over 7 bases. Germline-derived CDR1 and CDR2 are LGHDT and YNNKEL (reference sequence). The CDR3 is made up of 13 amino acids. Germline trimming cut 4 bases from V and 7 bases from J; bases unmatched to any gene: 6. CDR3 protein: CASSPTGAGGYTF. CDR3 sequence (DNA): TGTGCCAGCAGCCCCACAGGGGCTGGTGGCTACACCTTC.

The chain joins TRBV6-6 to TRBJ1-5; D uncertain. V was cut by 1 base and J by 11 bases, with 12 bases left in between. The germline V gene has CDR1 MNHNY and CDR2 SVGAGI (reference sequence). The CDR3 sequence is 13 residues long. The CDR3 region has the DNA TGTGCCAGCAGTTACTTGTCGAGGGAAGCCCAGCATTTT. Amino acids: CASSYLSREAQHF.

This clone was seen only once. The gene calls are TRBV27 and TRBJ2-3; 7 positions agree with TRBD2. Trimming removed 4 bases from V and 4 bases from J; junction bases left unmatched: 5. Germline CDR1 reads MNHEY; CDR2 reads SMNVEV (reference sequence). The CDR3 spans 14 residues. Written as DNA, the CDR3 is TGTGCCAGCAGTTGGACTAGGTCGGCAGATACGCAGTATTTT. Its translation is CASSWTRSADTQYF.

The chain is built from TRBV5-1 and TRBJ2-1; 9 bases fit TRBD2. Looked up from germline, CDR1 is SGHRS and CDR2 is YFSETQ. The J segment lost 4 bases and the V segment lost 2 bases, leaving 4 bases of the junction unmatched. CDR3 size: 15 residues. CDR3 DNA: TGCGCCAGCAGCTTAAGACTAGCGGAATACAATGAGCAGTTCTTC. Its protein is CASSLRLAEYNEQFF. The full variable domain, in which reference TRBV5-1 and TRBJ2-1 provide the parts outside the CDR3, is KAGVTQTPRYLIKTRGQQVTLSCSPISGHRSVSWYQQTPGQGLQFLFEYFSETQRNKGNFPGRFSGRQFSNSRSEMNVSTLELGDSALYLCASSLRLAEYNEQFFGPGTRLTVL.

This sequence joins TRBV6-5 and TRBJ1-2, with D possibly TRBD1 on 6 matching bases. The CDR3 is 13 residues long. Trimming shortened V by 5 bases and J by 6 bases, and 13 bases separated the two germline ends. Per the germline V gene, CDR1 is MNHEY and CDR2 is SVGAGI. The CDR3 protein is CASSRDILHGYTF. CDR3 DNA: TGTGCCAGCAGTCGGGACATACTTCATGGCTACACCTTC.

This sequence joins TRBV5-6 and TRBJ1-1, with D uncertain. Germline assignment: CDR1 SGHDT and CDR2 YYEEEE. V lost 0 bases and J lost 8, with 5 bases in between. This CDR3 spans 11 amino acids. CDR3 amino acids: CASSLVEEAFF. CDR3 nucleotides: TGTGCCAGCAGCTTGGTTGAGGAAGCTTTCTTT.